The 17 T cell receptor beta chains presented below share a single source sample, sequenced in a study of blood T cell repertoires in COVID-19. Profiling relied on immunoSEQ multiplex PCR, and the TCRdb table lists in-frame clones only, not all of them. The table includes about 120,000 clones, 65% to 85% detected once. The sequencing sample was made of peripheral blood. The receptors stem from an older woman with acute or convalescent COVID-19.

The V and J genes are TRBV5-4 and TRBJ1-4; 9 nucleotides match TRBD1. CDR3 length: 15 amino acids. V was pared by 1 base and J by 8 bases, with 6 bases of the junction left unmatched. Germline V gene data show CDR1 as SGHNT and CDR2 as YYREEE (reference sequence). Here the CDR3 reads CASSLIGTGKEKLFF. CDR3 nucleotides: TGTGCCAGCAGCTTGATCGGGACAGGGAAGGAAAAACTGTTTTTT.

The chain links TRBV11-3 to TRBJ2-7; possible D gene TRBD1, 5 bases. CDR1 is SGHNT, CDR2 YENEEA, per germline. V was clipped by 3 bases and J by 3 bases, with 12 bases between them. The CDR3 is made up of 14 amino acids. The CDR3 DNA reads TGTGCCAGCAGCTTCCCAACCAGGGACTACGAGCAGTACGTC. Its protein is CASSFPTRDYEQYV.

The gene calls are TRBV6-5 and TRBJ1-2; 7 bases match TRBD1. Trimming cost V 8 bases and J 4 bases; bases outside gene matches: 7. The CDR3 is made up of 13 amino acids. Germline-derived CDR1 and CDR2 are MNHEY and SVGAGI. The CDR3 DNA sequence: TGTGCCAGCCGCCGGGACAGCTCCTATGGCTACACCTTC. Amino acid sequence: CASRRDSSYGYTF.

This chain connects TRBV9 to TRBJ2-7; tentative D call: TRBD2 (5 bases). The CDR3 is 13 residues long. Germline lookup yields CDR1 SGDLS and CDR2 YYNGEE. Trimming pared 5 bases from V and 9 bases from J, leaving 18 bases between. CDR3 DNA: TGTGCCAGCAGTGTTGACGAGGGCGCTGGGCAGTACTTC. Protein: CASSVDEGAGQYF.

This clone has a handful of counts. The chain employs TRBV4-3 and TRBJ1-2, with D tentatively TRBD1 (5 bases). CDR3 size: 13 residues. V lost 4 bases, J lost 8 bases, and 14 bases lay in between. Germline CDR1 is LGHNA and CDR2 is YSLEER. CDR3 bases: TGCGCCAGCAGCCCAAATACGGGACTCGGCTACACCTTC. It codes for CASSPNTGLGYTF.

To note about this clone: The sample contains more than one DNA sequence encoding this CDR3. This chain connects TRBV7-2 to TRBJ1-2; tentatively, D is TRBD1 (5 bases). V dropped 2 bases and J dropped 5 bases, with 6 bases sitting between them. CDR1 is SGHTA, CDR2 FQGNSA, per germline. This CDR3 contains 12 residues. The CDR3 nucleotides are TGTGCCAGCAGCTTACAGGGTTATGGCTACACCTTC. Translating gives CASSLQGYGYTF.

The DNA for the CDR3 is TGTGCCACCAGGGGACAGGGACCCTACACCTTC. Residues: CATRGQGPYTF. The chain couples TRBV24-1 to TRBJ1-2; TRBD1 matches at 9 bases. This CDR3 spans 11 amino acids. The junction had 3 bases not matched to a gene; V was cut back by 7 bases and J by 10 bases. Germline CDR1 and CDR2: KGHDR and SFDVKD.

The J gene is TRBJ2-3, the V gene TRBV6-1; 13 bases align to TRBD2. The ends lost 4 bases at V and 5 bases at J; junction bases unmatched: 6. The CDR3 loop spans 16 amino acids. The V gene's germline CDR1 is MNHNS and CDR2 SASEGT. Written as DNA, the CDR3 is TGTGCCAGCAGTGCCCCGGGACTAGCGGGGCTAGATACGCAGTATTTT. Translating gives CASSAPGLAGLDTQYF.

The chain carries TRBV6-1 and TRBJ2-7; D is ambiguous. V lost 1 base and J lost 3, with 10 bases in between. The CDR3 length is 14 residues. Germline CDR1 MNHNS, CDR2 SASEGT. CDR3 DNA: TGTGCCAGCAGTGAAGAGATGGGCCTCTACGAGCAGTACGTC. The encoded protein is CASSEEMGLYEQYV.

The gene calls are TRBV5-1 and TRBJ1-3; D is uncertain. Trimming removed 0 bases from V and 2 bases from J, with 21 bases in between. The CDR3 is 19 residues long. From germline, CDR1 is SGHRS and CDR2 YFSETQ. CDR3 residues: CASSLGLRPRSLAGNTIYF. CDR3 coding DNA: TGCGCCAGCAGCTTGGGATTGCGCCCAAGGTCCCTAGCTGGAAACACCATATATTTT.

This clone has a single count. This rearrangement joins TRBV27 to TRBJ2-2; 8 bases align to TRBD1. Trimming at V came to 1 base and at J to 1 base, leaving 2 bases not matched to a gene. The CDR3 loop spans 16 amino acids. CDR1 MNHEY and CDR2 SMNVEV come from the germline V gene (reference sequence). CDR3 protein: CASSLFGQGNTGELFF. CDR3 DNA: TGTGCCAGCAGTTTATTCGGACAGGGGAACACCGGGGAGCTGTTTTTT.

The gene calls are TRBV19 and TRBJ1-2; no firm D call. This CDR3 is 12 amino acids long. V lost 7 bases and J lost 1, with 7 bases in between. Per germline, CDR1 LNHDA and CDR2 SQIVND (reference sequence). The CDR3 sequence is CASMASNYGYTF. In nucleotides, the CDR3 is TGTGCCAGTATGGCCAGTAACTATGGCTACACCTTC.

The rearrangement links TRBV4-1 to TRBJ2-7, with 7 bases identical to TRBD1. Germline assignment: CDR1 MGHRA and CDR2 YSYEKL. V lost 0 bases, J lost 2 bases, and 4 bases stayed unmatched. The CDR3 spans 15 residues. The CDR3 here is CASSQEEQGAYEQYF. For the CDR3, the DNA is TGCGCCAGCAGCCAAGAAGAGCAGGGGGCCTACGAGCAGTACTTC.

The V call is TRBV12-3 or TRBV12-4, the J call TRBJ2-3, with unresolved D. V gave up 7 bases and J gave up 6 bases, with 8 bases separating them. This CDR3 is built from 11 residues. The CDR3 reads CASTLGDTQYF. DNA for the CDR3: TGTGCCAGCACCCTCGGGGATACGCAGTATTTT.

The chain uses TRBV21-1 and TRBJ1-6. TRBV21-1 is tagged as a pseudogene. This CDR3 region has 15 residues. CDR3 DNA: TGTGCCAGCAGCAAACCGGGGGCCTATAATTCACCCCTCCACTTT. This translates into CASSKPGAYNSPLHF.

Only a few counts were recorded for this clone. This chain joins TRBV3-1 (or the pseudogene TRBV3-2) and TRBJ1-5, with D perhaps matching TRBD1 (5 bases). CDR3 length: 14 amino acids. Germline values: CDR1 LGHDT, CDR2 YNNKEL (reference sequence). V shed 2 bases and J shed 5 bases, with 10 bases lying between them. The CDR3 coding sequence is TGTGCCAGCAGCCAAAGCAGGGCTCATCAGCCCCAGCATTTT. Amino acid sequence: CASSQSRAHQPQHF.

This rearrangement joins TRBV4-3 to TRBJ2-5, with 8 bases lining up with TRBD2. Germline CDR1 reads LGHNA; CDR2 reads YSLEER. The CDR3 sequence is 14 residues long. After removal of 4 bases from V and 1 base from J, the junction contained 2 bases not matched to a gene. CDR3 sequence: CASSLGTSQETQYF. The CDR3, as DNA: TGCGCCAGCAGCCTTGGGACTAGCCAAGAGACCCAGTACTTC.